Following are 18 T cell receptor beta chains from one sample sequenced in a study of OX40 agonist ivuxolimab in advanced cancers. The method was the immunoSEQ multiplex PCR assay. TCRdb retrieved this table from immuneACCESS and kept in-frame rearrangements only. Not all clones are present; in checked studies, unresolved V genes account for under half, and no reason is known for the remainder. For this sample the table gives fewer than 90,000 clones, of which nearly 95% were detected only once. The ten largest account for 6.2% of the sample. Here the sequenced sample was CD4+ or CD8+ T cells sorted from blood, taken in a trial of the OX40 agonist ivuxolimab. These receptor sequences come from an adult with an advanced solid tumor such as melanoma, head and neck, liver or kidney cancer.

This chain connects TRBV9 to TRBJ2-2; 11 bases align to TRBD2. V lost 4 bases to trimming and J lost 6 bases; unmatched junction nucleotides: 11. Germline lookup yields CDR1 SGDLS and CDR2 YYNGEE. The CDR3 loop spans 17 amino acids. The DNA for the CDR3 is TGTGCCAGCAGCAACCCTCTTAGCGGGGGGGCCCCCGGGGAGCTGTTTTTT. Its protein product is CASSNPLSGGAPGELFF.

The gene calls are TRBV4-1 and TRBJ2-7, with TRBD2 as a possible D gene (6 bases). There are 15 residues in the CDR3. Trimming stripped 0 bases from V and 0 bases from J, with 9 bases between. In germline, CDR1 is MGHRA, CDR2 YSYEKL. The CDR3 nucleotides read TGCGCCAGCAGCCAAGAAGGCGGGGACTCCTACGAGCAGTACTTC. It specifies CASSQEGGDSYEQYF.

Points on this clone: One junction end does not reproduce the germline sequence, and a read error may be involved. This sample also contains other DNA sequences that code for the same CDR3. The rearrangement uses TRBV13 and TRBJ1-5; 7 nucleotides match TRBD1. Germline loops: CDR1 PRHDT, CDR2 FYEKMQ (reference sequence). The CDR3 loop spans 14 amino acids. CDR3 sequence reads: CASSLGGGRQPQHF. The CDR3 region has the DNA TGTGCCAGTAGCTTAGGAGGGGGCAGGCAGCCCCAGCATTTT.

V and J are TRBV19 and TRBJ2-1; unclear D gene. In germline, CDR1 is LNHDA, CDR2 SQIVND (reference sequence). This CDR3 is 13 amino acids long. Trimming removed 6 bases at V and 6 bases at J, with 12 bases between. The CDR3 bases are TGTGCCAGTAGGGACCTCCTGACCAATGAGCAGTTCTTC. It encodes CASRDLLTNEQFF.

J is TRBJ1-1 and V is TRBV2; TRBD1 might be the D (6 bases). Trimming shortened V by 0 bases and J by 6 bases, and 14 bases separated the two germline ends. The CDR3 loop spans 15 amino acids. Germline V lookup: CDR1 SNHLY, CDR2 FYNNEI. CDR3 bases: TGTGCCAGCAGTGAAGCGCGGGGGGCAGAACCTGAAGCTTTCTTT. Residues: CASSEARGAEPEAFF.

This clone was seen only a few times. The rearrangement uses TRBV27 and TRBJ1-5; D may be TRBD1 (5 bases). CDR1 is MNHEY, CDR2 SMNVEV, per germline (reference sequence). V lost 1 base, J lost 5 bases, and 9 bases lay in between. The CDR3 runs 14 residues. CDR3 sequence reads: CASSLLGTHQPQHF. The DNA for the CDR3 is TGTGCCAGCAGTTTATTAGGGACTCATCAGCCCCAGCATTTT.

DNA for the CDR3: TGTGCCAGCAGCGTTAGGCCGGTGGGCGACAATGAGCAGTTCTTC. Protein product: CASSVRPVGDNEQFF. The chain uses TRBV9 and TRBJ2-1; no reliable D call. The CDR3 sequence is 15 residues long. CDR1 is SGDLS, CDR2 YYNGEE, per germline. V dropped 2 bases and J dropped 5 bases, with 14 bases sitting between them.

CDR3 sequence: CASGWEDTEAFF. CDR3 nucleotide sequence: TGTGCTAGTGGATGGGAGGACACTGAAGCTTTCTTT. The genes are TRBV12-5 and TRBJ1-1; the D is unclear. V was pared by 6 bases and J by 3 bases, with 8 bases between. The CDR3 loop spans 12 amino acids. Germline-derived CDR1 and CDR2 are LGHNT and FRNRAP.

The chain is built from TRBV29-1 and TRBJ2-7; D is unresolved. The CDR3 totals 13 residues. Per germline, CDR1 SQVTM and CDR2 ANQGSEA. The ends were cut back, 5 bases at V and 0 bases at J, with 11 bases in the middle. The CDR3 sequence is CSVMVGSSYEQYF. The CDR3 region has the DNA TGCAGCGTTATGGTCGGTAGCTCCTACGAGCAGTACTTC.

The chain uses TRBV5-6 and TRBJ1-1; no firm D call. V lost 0 bases and J 1 base, leaving 10 bases between the germline ends. Germline assignment: CDR1 SGHDT and CDR2 YYEEEE. The CDR3 contains 15 residues. The chain's CDR3 is CASSLAGYGNTEAFF. The CDR3 DNA reads TGTGCCAGCAGCTTGGCCGGCTACGGGAACACTGAAGCTTTCTTT.

The rearrangement uses TRBV19 and TRBJ1-2, with D tentatively TRBD1 (6 bases). This CDR3 contains 13 residues. Trimming pared 5 bases from V and 5 bases from J, leaving 12 bases between. Per the germline V gene, CDR1 is LNHDA and CDR2 is SQIVND (reference sequence). The CDR3 loop reads CASSYGTTYGYTF. CDR3 sequence (DNA): TGTGCCAGTAGTTACGGGACAACTTATGGCTACACCTTC. The entire variable domain, with the rest obtained from reference TRBV19 and TRBJ1-2, is as follows: DGGITQSPKYLFRKEGQNVTLSCEQNLNHDAMYWYRQDPGQGLRLIYYSQIVNDFQKGDIAEGYSVSREKKESFPLTVTSAQKNPTAFYLCASSYGTTYGYTFGSGTRLTVV.

J is TRBJ2-1 and V is TRBV7-3, with D possibly being TRBD2 (6 bases). V shed 3 bases and J shed 0 bases, with 9 bases lying between them. Germline assignment: CDR1 SGHTA and CDR2 FQGTGA. The CDR3 runs to 15 residues. CDR3 coding DNA: TGTGCCAGCAGCTTTAGCGGAAGCTCCTACAATGAGCAGTTCTTC. Protein: CASSFSGSSYNEQFF.

The genes are TRBV5-6 and TRBJ2-2, with a tentative D call TRBD2 (5 bases). The CDR3 length is 15 residues. CDR1 and CDR2 from the germline V gene are SGHDT and YYEEEE. V was clipped by 1 base and J by 10 bases, with 17 bases between them. CDR3 coding DNA: TGTGCCAGCAGCTTGACGGCGGGCCCCTCTGAGGAGCTGTTTTTT. Encoded protein: CASSLTAGPSEELFF.

This rearrangement joins TRBV6-1 to TRBJ2-1, with D hard to call. Looked up from germline, CDR1 is MNHNS and CDR2 is SASEGT. The CDR3 contains 13 residues. V gave up 6 bases and J gave up 4 bases, with 10 bases separating them. This CDR3 reads CASRAPLYNEQFF. In DNA form, the CDR3 reads TGTGCCAGCAGGGCTCCTCTTTACAATGAGCAGTTCTTC.

V is TRBV19 and J is TRBJ2-7; D remains unclear. The germline V and J ends were trimmed by 3 bases and 5 bases, with 11 bases remaining between them. Germline CDR1 reads LNHDA; CDR2 reads SQIVND (reference sequence). The CDR3 has 13 amino acids. The CDR3 here is CASSIGPADEQYF. Written as DNA, the CDR3 is TGTGCCAGTAGTATCGGGCCGGCGGACGAGCAGTACTTC. Drawing the rest from reference TRBV19 and TRBJ2-7, the complete variable domain is DGGITQSPKYLFRKEGQNVTLSCEQNLNHDAMYWYRQDPGQGLRLIYYSQIVNDFQKGDIAEGYSVSREKKESFPLTVTSAQKNPTAFYLCASSIGPADEQYFGPGTRLTVT.

CDR3 residues: CASSLSSGGYEQYF. In DNA, the CDR3 is TGTGCCAGCAGTTTATCCTCCGGGGGTTACGAGCAGTACTTC. This sequence joins TRBV27 and TRBJ2-7; perhaps TRBD2 as D (6 bases). The V gene lost 0 bases and the J gene lost 4 bases, with 10 bases spanning the gap. The germline CDR1 and CDR2 sequences are MNHEY and SMNVEV (reference sequence). The CDR3 is made up of 14 amino acids.

This chain joins TRBV19 and TRBJ2-6; D is possibly TRBD2 (5 bases). V gave up 4 bases and J gave up 2 bases, with 12 bases separating them. The length of the CDR3 is 16 residues. Germline CDR1 is LNHDA and CDR2 is SQIVND (reference sequence). In nucleotides, the CDR3 is TGTGCCAGTAGTAAAGAGGGCTCCGCTGGGGCCAACGTCCTGACTTTC. This translates into CASSKEGSAGANVLTF.

The V call is TRBV5-1, the J call TRBJ2-1, with D possibly TRBD1 on 6 matching bases. This CDR3 has 12 amino acids. Per the germline V gene, CDR1 is SGHRS and CDR2 is YFSETQ. The V gene lost 2 bases and the J gene lost 7 bases, with 7 bases spanning the gap. The DNA of the CDR3 is TGCGCCAGCAGCTTAACAGGGAATGAGCAGTTCTTC. Protein product: CASSLTGNEQFF.